The 30 T cell receptor beta chains below come from one sample, sequenced in a study of T cells after yellow fever vaccination. A single record per CDR3 protein comes from TCRdb applying MiXCR to the 5' RACE reads. The repertoire includes 250,000 to 400,000 distinct CDR3 sequences, 3.5% to 4.5% of them detected once, and approximately 19% sits in the top ten. Here the sequenced sample was PBMCs, taken 15 days after the yellow fever booster vaccination. The receptors originated from a man between 18 and 29 years old who received the YFV17D yellow fever vaccine.

This clonotype was observed at least ten times. The V call is TRBV12-3 or TRBV12-4, the J call TRBJ1-4, with D unresolved. The CDR3 runs 13 residues. V was clipped by 6 bases and J by 3 bases, with 8 bases between them. The CDR3 region is CASRSGSNEKLFF. In DNA form, the CDR3 reads TGTGCCAGCAGGTCGGGATCTAATGAAAAACTGTTTTTT.

This clonotype occurred many times. The genes are TRBV7-9 and TRBJ2-3; D is possibly TRBD1 (5 bases). Germline lookup yields CDR1 SEHNR and CDR2 FQNEAQ (reference sequence). CDR3 length: 16 amino acids. Trimming shortened V by 5 bases and J by 2 bases, and 17 bases separated the two germline ends. CDR3 sequence: CASSALGHGPTDTQYF. The CDR3 DNA sequence: TGTGCCAGCAGCGCTCTAGGACACGGGCCCACAGATACGCAGTATTTT.

This clonotype was counted ten times or more. The chain recombines TRBV6-6 with TRBJ2-4; no definite D call. The germline V gene has CDR1 MNHNY and CDR2 SVGAGI (reference sequence). Deletions cut 0 bases from V and 0 bases from J, with 12 bases between. The CDR3 covers 17 residues. DNA for the CDR3: TGTGCCAGCAGTTACTCGTCACGATCTTTAGCCAAAAACATTCAGTACTTC. Encoded protein: CASSYSSRSLAKNIQYF.

This clonotype was detected ten times or more. V and J are TRBV20-1 and TRBJ1-2, with D perhaps matching TRBD1 (6 bases). Per the germline V gene, CDR1 is DFQATT and CDR2 is SNEGSKA (reference sequence). Trimming cost V 0 bases and J 3 bases, with 11 bases left between them. This CDR3 contains 14 residues. The CDR3 spells CSARDQRGHYGYTF. The CDR3 DNA sequence: TGCAGTGCTAGAGATCAGCGGGGGCACTATGGCTACACCTTC.

V and J are TRBV5-1 and TRBJ2-5; D is possibly TRBD1 (5 bases). Trimming removed 4 bases from V and 3 bases from J, with 16 bases in between. CDR3 size: 15 residues. Germline V gene sequence: CDR1 SGHRS, CDR2 YFSETQ. CDR3 residues: CASSPTGRAEETQYF. Written as DNA, the CDR3 is TGCGCCAGCAGCCCAACTGGCAGGGCGGAAGAGACCCAGTACTTC.

This clonotype has more than one count but fewer than ten. The CDR3 DNA is TGTGCCAGCAGTAGAACAGGGGGACGCACAGATACGCAGTATTTT. Its protein product is CASSRTGGRTDTQYF. This sequence joins TRBV12-3 or TRBV12-4 and TRBJ2-3; 8 bases agree with TRBD1. The CDR3 consists of 15 residues. V was pared by 5 bases and J by 1 base, with 5 bases of the junction left unmatched.

The rearrangement links TRBV5-1 to TRBJ1-1; D ambiguous. From germline, CDR1 is SGHRS and CDR2 YFSETQ. V lost 6 bases to trimming and J lost 1 base, with 10 bases between them. The CDR3 has 13 amino acids. CDR3 region: CASKLLGNTEAFF. CDR3 bases: TGCGCCAGCAAGCTCCTGGGGAACACTGAAGCTTTCTTT. Using reference TRBV5-1 and TRBJ1-1 for the parts outside the CDR3, the full variable domain is KAGVTQTPRYLIKTRGQQVTLSCSPISGHRSVSWYQQTPGQGLQFLFEYFSETQRNKGNFPGRFSGRQFSNSRSEMNVSTLELGDSALYLCASKLLGNTEAFFGQGTRLTVV.

In this sample, this clonotype turned up many times. The genes are TRBV11-1 and TRBJ2-5; D gene unclear. The V end was cut by 6 bases, the J end by 2 bases, with 13 bases between. This CDR3 is built from 14 residues. Germline values: CDR1 SGHAT, CDR2 FQDESV (reference sequence). CDR3 in amino acids: CASSGAESQETQYF. In nucleotides, the CDR3 is TGTGCCAGCAGTGGAGCAGAGAGTCAAGAGACCCAGTACTTC.

There are many counts of this clonotype. This chain uses TRBV7-9 with TRBJ2-3; D remains ambiguous. This CDR3 has 11 residues. The V end was cut by 7 bases, the J end by 5 bases, with 7 bases between. Germline V gene lookup returns CDR1 SEHNR and CDR2 FQNEAQ (reference sequence). CDR3: CASTNGDTQYF. The DNA of the CDR3 is TGTGCCAGCACAAACGGAGATACGCAGTATTTT.

In its sample, this clonotype was seen many times. This chain uses TRBV24-1 with TRBJ2-1; no clear D gene. CDR1 is KGHDR and CDR2 is SFDVKD in the germline V gene. Trimming pared 1 base from V and 0 bases from J, leaving 9 bases between. CDR3 length: 16 residues. CDR3 sequence (DNA): TGTGCCACCAGTGATTTTTATGCGAGCTCCTACAATGAGCAGTTCTTC. Translating gives CATSDFYASSYNEQFF.

This clonotype has a count of ten or more. The chain carries TRBV5-5 and TRBJ2-1; D gene ambiguous. Germline lookup yields CDR1 SGHKS and CDR2 YYEKEE (reference sequence). V lost 4 bases and J lost 2, with 19 bases in between. The CDR3 contains 17 residues. CDR3 sequence (DNA): TGTGCCAGCAGCCGACCAACCTACTTGCCACCCTACAATGAGCAGTTCTTC. It is translated as CASSRPTYLPPYNEQFF.

This sequence joins TRBV5-1 and TRBJ1-1, with TRBD1 matching 8 bases. From germline, CDR1 is SGHRS and CDR2 YFSETQ. The CDR3 sequence is 19 residues long. Germline trimming cut 2 bases from V and 0 bases from J; bases unmatched to any gene: 15. CDR3 sequence: CASSFGDPDRVSMNTEAFF. CDR3 coding DNA: TGCGCCAGCAGCTTTGGGGACCCGGACAGGGTTAGTATGAACACTGAAGCTTTCTTT.

The genes are TRBV29-1 and TRBJ1-5; 7 bases are a match to TRBD1. With 5 bases clipped from V and 4 bases from J, the junction kept 5 bases outside the gene matches. The CDR3 has 13 amino acids. Germline CDR1 SQVTM, CDR2 ANQGSEA. The CDR3, as DNA: TGCAGCGTTCGACAGGGAGAAAATCAGCCCCAGCATTTT. Its translation is CSVRQGENQPQHF.

This clonotype was observed many times. The chain joins TRBV2 to TRBJ2-4; 11 bases align to TRBD2. CDR3 length: 13 amino acids. The germline gives CDR1 SNHLY, CDR2 FYNNEI. The V gene end was trimmed by 6 bases and the J gene end by 8 bases; junction bases not matched to a gene: 3. CDR3 sequence: CASRKTSGDIQYF. The CDR3 coding sequence is TGTGCCAGCAGGAAGACTAGCGGGGACATTCAGTACTTC. Together with reference TRBV2 and TRBJ2-4, the CDR3 gives the full variable domain: EPEVTQTPSHQVTQMGQEVILRCVPISNHLYFYWYRQILGQKVEFLVSFYNNEISEKSEIFDDQFSVERPDGSNFTLKIRSTKLEDSAMYFCASRKTSGDIQYFGAGTRLSVL.

This clonotype was counted a few times. This sequence joins TRBV11-3 and TRBJ2-1, with TRBD2 matching over 9 bases. The CDR3 has 16 residues. Germline CDR1 SGHNT, CDR2 YENEEA. The junction had 9 bases not matched to a gene; V was cut back by 5 bases and J by 4 bases. The CDR3 DNA sequence: TGTGCCAGCAGCCCCCAGCGGGGGGCCAGTTACAATGAGCAGTTCTTC. It specifies CASSPQRGASYNEQFF.

Many counts were recorded for this clonotype. The chain links TRBV30 to TRBJ2-2; 8 positions agree with TRBD1. CDR1 and CDR2 from the germline V gene are GTSNPN and SVGIG (reference sequence). The CDR3 has 13 amino acids. V gave up 3 bases and J gave up 6 bases; unmatched junction bases: 3. The CDR3, as DNA: TGTGCCTGGAGCCGACAGGGGTCCGGGGAGCTGTTTTTT. Translated: CAWSRQGSGELFF.

This chain links TRBV4-2 with TRBJ2-2; 7 bases agree with TRBD2. Germline V gives CDR1 LGHNA, CDR2 YNFKEQ. The CDR3 is 16 residues long. Trimming at V came to 0 bases and at J to 4 bases, leaving 5 bases not matched to a gene. DNA of the CDR3: TGTGCCAGCAGCCAAGATGGCCCGGGGGGCACCGGGGAGCTGTTTTTT. Translated, it gives CASSQDGPGGTGELFF.

This chain links TRBV6-5 with TRBJ2-3, with D possibly matching TRBD1 (6 bases). Trimming shortened V by 5 bases and J by 1 base, and 16 bases separated the two germline ends. Germline V gives CDR1 MNHEY, CDR2 SVGAGI. CDR3 length equals 16 residues. CDR3: CASSPYRASGTDTQYF. The CDR3 DNA follows: TGTGCCAGCAGTCCTTACAGGGCCTCGGGCACAGATACGCAGTATTTT.

This clonotype was seen a handful of times. This chain links TRBV6-6 with TRBJ2-3, with D unclear. Trimming removed 3 bases from V and 2 bases from J, with 9 bases in between. CDR1 is MNHNY, CDR2 SVGAGI, per germline (reference sequence). This CDR3 contains 14 residues. The CDR3 spells CASSYSTNTDTQYF. The CDR3 nucleotides read TGTGCCAGCAGTTATTCTACTAACACAGATACGCAGTATTTT.

The gene calls are TRBV28 and TRBJ2-2; possible D gene TRBD1, 5 bases. Germline CDR1 and CDR2: MDHEN and SYDVKM. V lost 6 bases and J 5 bases, leaving 19 bases between the germline ends. This CDR3 comprises 16 residues. CDR3 sequence: CASRSPEQERTGELFF. The CDR3 nucleotides are TGTGCCAGCAGATCCCCAGAACAGGAGAGAACCGGGGAGCTGTTTTTT.

In its sample, this clonotype was seen a few times. The genes are TRBV20-1 and TRBJ2-1; possibly TRBD2 for D (5 bases). The V and J ends lost 0 bases and 4 bases respectively, with 10 bases between them. Germline-derived CDR1 and CDR2 are DFQATT and SNEGSKA (reference sequence). The CDR3 is 14 amino acids. Written as DNA, the CDR3 is TGCAGTGCTAGAGATGCGGGTGGGTACAATGAGCAGTTCTTC. Protein product: CSARDAGGYNEQFF.

This clonotype was counted many times. The chain is built from TRBV7-6 and TRBJ2-2; 10 bases map to TRBD1. The CDR3 is 21 residues long. Per the germline V gene, CDR1 is SGHVS and CDR2 is FNYEAQ. J gave up 3 bases and V 3 bases, and 19 bases lay outside the gene matches. The CDR3 protein is CASSFLAPGQGQSSYTGELFF. CDR3 DNA: TGTGCCAGCAGCTTTCTAGCTCCGGGACAGGGGCAATCAAGTTACACCGGGGAGCTGTTTTTT.

This chain connects TRBV5-8 to TRBJ2-3; TRBD1 aligns across 7 bases. This CDR3 comprises 16 residues. From germline, CDR1 is SGHTS and CDR2 YDEGEE. V shed 2 bases, J shed 1 base, and the junction held 7 bases outside the gene matches. The CDR3: CASSLTGTAGTDTQYF. CDR3 DNA: TGTGCCAGCAGCTTAACCGGGACAGCAGGCACAGATACGCAGTATTTT.

This sequence joins TRBV7-3 and TRBJ2-7, with unresolved D. CDR1 is SGHTA, CDR2 FQGTGA, per germline. V was cut by 5 bases and J by 0 bases, with 11 bases left in between. The CDR3 consists of 14 residues. In DNA, the CDR3 is TGTGCCAGCAGCCCGACCGTAGACTCCTACGAGCAGTACTTC. Protein product: CASSPTVDSYEQYF. The full variable domain, its missing parts supplied by reference TRBV7-3 and TRBJ2-7, is GAGVSQTPSNKVTEKGKYVELRCDPISGHTALYWYRQSLGQGPEFLIYFQGTGAADDSGLPNDRFFAVRPEGSVSTLKIQRTERGDSAVYLCASSPTVDSYEQYFGPGTRLTVT.

The chain uses TRBV6-2 or TRBV6-3 and TRBJ2-1, with D maybe TRBD2 (6 bases). The CDR3 totals 15 residues. The V gene lost 2 bases and the J gene lost 8 bases, with 16 bases spanning the gap. The germline CDR1 and CDR2 sequences are MNHEY and SVGEGT. In DNA form, the CDR3 reads TGTGCCAGCAGTTACCCGGGGGTATCTGTGCATGAGCAGTTCTTC. This codes for CASSYPGVSVHEQFF.

In its sample, this clonotype was seen many times. The chain links TRBV4-2 to TRBJ2-3; maybe TRBD2 (5 bases). Between the trimmed V and J ends, which lost 0 bases and 1 base, there was a span of 11 bases. The V gene's germline CDR1 is LGHNA and CDR2 YNFKEQ. This CDR3 comprises 16 residues. CDR3 loop: CASSQDLYGGTDTQYF. In nucleotides, the CDR3 is TGTGCCAGCAGCCAAGATCTATACGGGGGCACAGATACGCAGTATTTT.

This clonotype was picked up many times. The chain combines TRBV20-1 with TRBJ2-5; D perhaps matches TRBD1 (6 bases). Germline loops: CDR1 DFQATT, CDR2 SNEGSKA (reference sequence). CDR3 length: 15 residues. The chain's CDR3 is CREQVPQGMQETQYF. CDR3 nucleotides: TGCAGGGAGCAAGTTCCACAGGGTATGCAAGAGACCCAGTACTTC.

The V and J genes are TRBV5-1 and TRBJ1-2, with unresolved D. The V gene's germline CDR1 is SGHRS and CDR2 YFSETQ. This CDR3 has 15 amino acids. V gave up 0 bases and J gave up 10 bases, with 19 bases separating them. The CDR3 protein is CASSLAGRAGGDYTF. CDR3 DNA sequence: TGCGCCAGCAGCTTGGCTGGACGGGCAGGCGGCGACTACACCTTC.

This clonotype showed up just a few times. The chain recombines TRBV5-1 with TRBJ1-1; 7 positions agree with TRBD1. Germline CDR1 and CDR2: SGHRS and YFSETQ. V gave up 2 bases and J gave up 3 bases; unmatched junction bases: 10. The CDR3 runs 16 residues. The CDR3 DNA follows: TGCGCCAGCAGCTTTAACGCAGGGGGTGCATACACTGAAGCTTTCTTT. Protein product: CASSFNAGGAYTEAFF.

This rearrangement joins TRBV5-1 to TRBJ1-2, with D possibly being TRBD1 (6 bases). The CDR3 totals 15 residues. The V gene lost 4 bases and the J gene lost 7 bases, with 20 bases spanning the gap. Germline lookup yields CDR1 SGHRS and CDR2 YFSETQ. CDR3 in DNA: TGCGCCAGCAGCCCGGAGGGGGGGCGATCGGGTGGCTACACCTTC. Translating it yields CASSPEGGRSGGYTF.